This T cell receptor beta chain was sequenced in a study of blood T cell repertoires in COVID-19. CDR3 length: 16 amino acids. Trimming left V 0 bases short and J 8 bases short, with 18 bases between. Germline loops: CDR1 SGHRS, CDR2 YFSETQ. Profiling relied on immunoSEQ multiplex PCR, and the TCRdb table lists in-frame clones only, not all of them. Of just under 85,000 clones in the sample, 85% to 90% are singletons; the top ten hold roughly 8%. The TCR comes from an elderly man with active or convalescent COVID-19. The chain carries TRBV5-1 and TRBJ1-3; D not certain. The sequenced material came from peripheral blood. The CDR3 DNA reads as TGCGCCAGCAGCTTGGCAGGATCGCTTGTGGGTGACACCATATATTTT. Amino acid sequence: CASSLAGSLVGDTIYF.